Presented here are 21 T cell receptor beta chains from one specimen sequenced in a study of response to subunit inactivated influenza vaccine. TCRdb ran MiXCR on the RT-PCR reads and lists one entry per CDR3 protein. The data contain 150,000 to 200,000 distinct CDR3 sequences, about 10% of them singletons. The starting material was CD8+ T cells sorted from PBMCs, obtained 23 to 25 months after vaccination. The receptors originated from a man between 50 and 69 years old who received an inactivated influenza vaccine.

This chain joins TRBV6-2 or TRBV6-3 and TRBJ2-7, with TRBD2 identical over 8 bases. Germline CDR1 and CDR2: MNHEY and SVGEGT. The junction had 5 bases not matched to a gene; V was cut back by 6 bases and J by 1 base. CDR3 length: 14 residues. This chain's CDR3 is CASSILAASYEQYF. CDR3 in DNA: TGTGCCAGCAGCATACTAGCGGCTTCCTACGAGCAGTACTTC.

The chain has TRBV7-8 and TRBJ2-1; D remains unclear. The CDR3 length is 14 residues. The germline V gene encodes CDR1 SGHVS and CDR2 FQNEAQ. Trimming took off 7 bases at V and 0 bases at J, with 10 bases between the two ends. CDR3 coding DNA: TGTGCCAGCACCGTACGGGTCTCCTACAATGAGCAGTTCTTC. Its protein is CASTVRVSYNEQFF. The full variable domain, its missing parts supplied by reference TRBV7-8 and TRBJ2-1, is GAGVSQSPRYKVAKRGQDVALRCDPISGHVSLFWYQQALGQGPEFLTYFQNEAQLDKSGLPSDRFFAERPEGSVSTLKIQRTQQEDSAVYLCASTVRVSYNEQFFGPGTRLTVL.

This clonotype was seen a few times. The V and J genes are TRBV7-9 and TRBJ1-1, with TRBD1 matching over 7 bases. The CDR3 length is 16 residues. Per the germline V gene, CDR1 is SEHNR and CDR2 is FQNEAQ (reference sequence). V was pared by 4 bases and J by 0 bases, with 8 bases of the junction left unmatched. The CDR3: CASSSLGGEMNTEAFF. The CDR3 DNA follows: TGTGCCAGCAGCTCTCTAGGGGGCGAAATGAACACTGAAGCTTTCTTT.

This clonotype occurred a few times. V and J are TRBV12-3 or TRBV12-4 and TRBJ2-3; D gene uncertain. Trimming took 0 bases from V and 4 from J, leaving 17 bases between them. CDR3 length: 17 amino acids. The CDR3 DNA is TGTGCCAGCAGTTTAGCGGCACTTCATTCCCTGGCAGATACGCAGTATTTT. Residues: CASSLAALHSLADTQYF.

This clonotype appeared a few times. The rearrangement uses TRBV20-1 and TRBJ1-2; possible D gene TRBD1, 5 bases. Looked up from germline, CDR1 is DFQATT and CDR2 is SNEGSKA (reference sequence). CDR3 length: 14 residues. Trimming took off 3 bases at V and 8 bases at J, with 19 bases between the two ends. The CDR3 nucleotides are TGCAGTGCTAGGAAGTTGAAAGGGGCGCCCGGCTACACCTTC. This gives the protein CSARKLKGAPGYTF.

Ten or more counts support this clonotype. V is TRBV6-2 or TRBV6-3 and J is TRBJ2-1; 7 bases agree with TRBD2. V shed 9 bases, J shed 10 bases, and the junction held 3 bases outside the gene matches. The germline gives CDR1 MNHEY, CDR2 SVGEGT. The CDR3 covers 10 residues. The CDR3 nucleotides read TGTGCCAGTTGGGGGGGGGAGCAGTTCTTC. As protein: CASWGGEQFF.

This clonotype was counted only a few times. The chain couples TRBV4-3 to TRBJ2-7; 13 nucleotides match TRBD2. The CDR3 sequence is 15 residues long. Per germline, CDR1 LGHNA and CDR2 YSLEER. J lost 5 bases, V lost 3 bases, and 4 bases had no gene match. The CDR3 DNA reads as TGCGCCAGCAGCCAGGGGACTAGCGGGATCCACGAGCAGTACTTC. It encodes CASSQGTSGIHEQYF.

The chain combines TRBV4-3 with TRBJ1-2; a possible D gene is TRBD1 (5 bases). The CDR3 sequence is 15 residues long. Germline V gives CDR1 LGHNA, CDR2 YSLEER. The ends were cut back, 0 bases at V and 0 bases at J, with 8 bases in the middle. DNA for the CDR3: TGCGCCAGCAGCCAAGAGCAGGGAGCTAACTATGGCTACACCTTC. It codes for CASSQEQGANYGYTF.

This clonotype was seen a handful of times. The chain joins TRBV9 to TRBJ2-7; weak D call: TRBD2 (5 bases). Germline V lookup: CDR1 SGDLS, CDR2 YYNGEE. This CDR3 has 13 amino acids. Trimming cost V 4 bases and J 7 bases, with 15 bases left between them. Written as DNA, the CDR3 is TGTGCCAGCAGCCCTGGACTGCTACGAGAGCAGTACTTC. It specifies CASSPGLLREQYF.

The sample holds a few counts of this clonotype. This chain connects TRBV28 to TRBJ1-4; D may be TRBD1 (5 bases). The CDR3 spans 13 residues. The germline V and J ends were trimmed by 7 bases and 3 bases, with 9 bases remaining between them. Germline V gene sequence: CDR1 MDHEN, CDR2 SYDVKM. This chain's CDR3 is CASTGDANEKLFF. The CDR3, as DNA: TGTGCCAGCACTGGGGACGCTAATGAAAAACTGTTTTTT.

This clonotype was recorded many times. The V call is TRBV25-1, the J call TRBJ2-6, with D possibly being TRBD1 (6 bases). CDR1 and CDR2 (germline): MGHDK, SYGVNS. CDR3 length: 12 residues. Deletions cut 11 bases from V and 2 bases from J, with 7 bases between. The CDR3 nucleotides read TGTGCCGCAGGGGCTGGGGCCAACGTCCTGACTTTC. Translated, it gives CAAGAGANVLTF.

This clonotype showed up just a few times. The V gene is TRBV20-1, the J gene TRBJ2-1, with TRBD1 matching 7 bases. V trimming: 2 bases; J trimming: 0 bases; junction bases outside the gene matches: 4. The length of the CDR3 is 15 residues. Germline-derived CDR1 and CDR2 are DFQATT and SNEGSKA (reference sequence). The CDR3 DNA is TGCAGTGCTAGAAGGGGGCCAAGCTCCTACAATGAGCAGTTCTTC. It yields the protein CSARRGPSSYNEQFF.

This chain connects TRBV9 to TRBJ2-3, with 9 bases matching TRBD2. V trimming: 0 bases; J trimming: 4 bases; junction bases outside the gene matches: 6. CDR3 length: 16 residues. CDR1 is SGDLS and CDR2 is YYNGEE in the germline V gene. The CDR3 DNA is TGTGCCAGCAGCGTAGGCGGCGGGAGGGCGGCAGATACGCAGTATTTT. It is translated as CASSVGGGRAADTQYF.

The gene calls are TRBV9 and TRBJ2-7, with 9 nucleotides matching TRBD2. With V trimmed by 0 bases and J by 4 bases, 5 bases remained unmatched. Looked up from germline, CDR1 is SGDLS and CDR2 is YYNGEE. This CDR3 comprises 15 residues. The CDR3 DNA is TGTGCCAGCAGCGTAGAGGTTAGCGGGAGATACGAGCAGTACTTC. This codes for CASSVEVSGRYEQYF.

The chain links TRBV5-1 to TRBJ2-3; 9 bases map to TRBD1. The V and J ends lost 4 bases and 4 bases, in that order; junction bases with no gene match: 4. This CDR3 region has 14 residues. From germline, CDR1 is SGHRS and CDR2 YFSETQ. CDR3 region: CASSPWTGADTQYF. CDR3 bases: TGCGCCAGCAGCCCTTGGACAGGGGCAGATACGCAGTATTTT.

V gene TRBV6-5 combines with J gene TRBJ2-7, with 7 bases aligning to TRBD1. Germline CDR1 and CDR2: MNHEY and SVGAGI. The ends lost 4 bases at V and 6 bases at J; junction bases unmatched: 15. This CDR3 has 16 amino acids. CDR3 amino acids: CASSSFSTGILGEQYF. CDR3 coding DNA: TGTGCCAGCAGTTCATTCTCGACAGGGATTTTGGGCGAGCAGTACTTC.

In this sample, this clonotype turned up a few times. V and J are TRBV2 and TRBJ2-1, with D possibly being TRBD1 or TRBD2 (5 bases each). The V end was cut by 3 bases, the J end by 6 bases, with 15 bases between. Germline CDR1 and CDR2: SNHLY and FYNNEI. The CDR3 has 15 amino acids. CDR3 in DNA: TGTGCCAGCAGTGACCGAGGGGATCCCCTCAATGAGCAGTTCTTC. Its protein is CASSDRGDPLNEQFF.

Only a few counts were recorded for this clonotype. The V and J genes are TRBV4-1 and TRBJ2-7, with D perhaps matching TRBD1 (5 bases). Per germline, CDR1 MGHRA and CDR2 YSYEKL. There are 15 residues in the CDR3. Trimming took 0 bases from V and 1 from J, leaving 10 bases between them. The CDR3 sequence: CASSQDPDSSYEQYF. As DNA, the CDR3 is TGCGCCAGCAGCCAAGACCCTGACAGTTCCTACGAGCAGTACTTC.

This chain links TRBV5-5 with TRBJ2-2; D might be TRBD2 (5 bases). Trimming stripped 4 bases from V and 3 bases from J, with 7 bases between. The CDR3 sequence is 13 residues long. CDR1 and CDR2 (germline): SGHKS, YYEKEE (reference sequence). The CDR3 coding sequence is TGTGCCAGCAGCCCGGGATACACCGGGGAGCTGTTTTTT. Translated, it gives CASSPGYTGELFF.

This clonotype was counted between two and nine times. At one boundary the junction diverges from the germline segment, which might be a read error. The CDR3 sequence is CASSLGGPHNEQFF. CDR3 DNA: TGTGCTAGCAGCTTAGGGGGGCCCCACAATGAGCAGTTCTTC. The chain joins TRBV7-7 to TRBJ2-1, with D perhaps assigned TRBD1 or TRBD2 (6 bases each). The CDR3 runs to 14 residues. Germline CDR1 SSHAT, CDR2 FNYEAQ (reference sequence).

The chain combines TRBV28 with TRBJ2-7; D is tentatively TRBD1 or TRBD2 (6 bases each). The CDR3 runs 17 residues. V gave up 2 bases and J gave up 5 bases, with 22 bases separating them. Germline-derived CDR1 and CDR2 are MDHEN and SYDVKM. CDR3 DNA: TGTGCCAGCAGTTTACTGGCCCCGTCCCGGGGGCTGGACGAGCAGTACTTC. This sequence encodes CASSLLAPSRGLDEQYF.